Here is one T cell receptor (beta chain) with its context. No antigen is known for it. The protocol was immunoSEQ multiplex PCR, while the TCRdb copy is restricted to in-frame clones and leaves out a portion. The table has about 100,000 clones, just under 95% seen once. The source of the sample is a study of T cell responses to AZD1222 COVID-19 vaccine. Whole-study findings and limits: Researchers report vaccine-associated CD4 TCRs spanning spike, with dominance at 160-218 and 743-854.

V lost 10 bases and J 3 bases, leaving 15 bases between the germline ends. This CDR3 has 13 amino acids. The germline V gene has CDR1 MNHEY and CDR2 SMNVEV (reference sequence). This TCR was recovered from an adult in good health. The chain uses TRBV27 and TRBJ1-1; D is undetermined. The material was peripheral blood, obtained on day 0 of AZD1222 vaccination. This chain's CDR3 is CATSPMGDTEAFF. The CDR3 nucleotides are TGTGCCACTTCACCCATGGGTGACACTGAAGCTTTCTTT.